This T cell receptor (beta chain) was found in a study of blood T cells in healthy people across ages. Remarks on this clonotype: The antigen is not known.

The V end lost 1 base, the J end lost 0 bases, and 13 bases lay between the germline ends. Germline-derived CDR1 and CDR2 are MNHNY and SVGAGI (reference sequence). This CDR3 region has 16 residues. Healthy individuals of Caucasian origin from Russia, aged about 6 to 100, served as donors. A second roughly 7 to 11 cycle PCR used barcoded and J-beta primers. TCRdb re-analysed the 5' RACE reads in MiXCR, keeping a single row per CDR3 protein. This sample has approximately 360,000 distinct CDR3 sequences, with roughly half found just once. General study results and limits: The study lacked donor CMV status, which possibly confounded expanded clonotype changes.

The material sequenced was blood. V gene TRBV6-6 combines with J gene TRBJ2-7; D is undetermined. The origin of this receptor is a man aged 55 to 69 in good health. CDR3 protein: CASSYLAGPSSYEQYF. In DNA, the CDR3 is TGTGCCAGCAGTTACTTGGCAGGCCCTAGCTCCTACGAGCAGTACTTC.